A single T cell receptor (beta chain) is shown here with its context. The data originate from a study of shared clonotypes between healthy human individuals. The method was immunoSEQ multiplex PCR; TCRdb's version includes in-frame clones alone and lacks a portion of them. The sample gives roughly 1,800,000 clones, roughly 94% of which show up once; around 1% is in the top ten. V was clipped by 0 bases and J by 4 bases, with 13 bases between them. The germline V gene has CDR1 SGDLS and CDR2 YYNGEE. The CDR3 totals 15 residues. Only CD45RO-negative cells positively selected for CCR7 counted as naive CD8 cells, so terminally differentiated effector memory CD45RA+ cells were excluded.

This TCR derives from a young man in good health. The chain has TRBV9 and TRBJ1-2, with D hard to call. The sequencing sample was made of naive CD8+ T cells sorted from blood. CDR3 nucleotide sequence: TGTGCCAGCAGCGTAGATAGCGGTGAACTCTATGGCTACACCTTC. Amino acid sequence: CASSVDSGELYGYTF.